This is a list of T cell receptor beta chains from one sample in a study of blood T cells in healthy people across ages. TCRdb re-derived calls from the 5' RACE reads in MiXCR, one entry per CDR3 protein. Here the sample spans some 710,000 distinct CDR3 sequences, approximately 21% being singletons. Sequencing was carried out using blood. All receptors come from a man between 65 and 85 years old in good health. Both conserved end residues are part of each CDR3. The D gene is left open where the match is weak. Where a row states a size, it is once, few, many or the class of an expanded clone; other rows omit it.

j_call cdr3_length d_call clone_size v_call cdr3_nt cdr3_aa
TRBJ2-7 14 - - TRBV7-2 TGTGCCAGCAGCTTAGAATCCGGGCGGACCGAGCAGTACTTC CASSLESGRTEQYF
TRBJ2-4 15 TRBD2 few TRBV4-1 TGCGCCAGCAGCCAAGAGGGGGGGTTGGGAAACATTCAGTACTTC CASSQEGGLGNIQYF
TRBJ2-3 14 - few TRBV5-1 TGCGCCAGCAGCCCCCTCACAGGTCAGGATACGCAGTATTTT CASSPLTGQDTQYF
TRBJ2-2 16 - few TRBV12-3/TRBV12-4 TGTGCCAGCAGTTTTTCGCGGTCAGGGGCTAAGGGGGAGCTGTTTTTT CASSFSRSGAKGELFF
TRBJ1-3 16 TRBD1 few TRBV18 TGTGCCAGCTCACCAGGACAGGGGAAAGCTGGAAACACCATATATTTT CASSPGQGKAGNTIYF
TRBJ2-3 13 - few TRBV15 TGTGCCACCAGCAGAGCCGGAACAGATACGCAGTATTTT CATSRAGTDTQYF
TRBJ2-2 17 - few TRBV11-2 TGTGCCAGCAGCTTTCCGGGAGGGGGCGCGAACACCGGGGAGCTGTTTTTT CASSFPGGGANTGELFF
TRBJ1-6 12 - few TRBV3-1 TGTGCCAGCAGGAACAGGGTATCCCACCTCCACTTT CASRNRVSHLHF
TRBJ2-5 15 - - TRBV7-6 TGTGCCAGCAGCTTAGGGACTACCTCGGGGGAGACCCAGTACTTC CASSLGTTSGETQYF
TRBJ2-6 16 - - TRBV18 TGTGCCAGCTCACCTATCCCGCCCTCTGGGGCCAACGTCCTGACTTTC CASSPIPPSGANVLTF
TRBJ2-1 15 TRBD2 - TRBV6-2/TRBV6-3 TGTGCCAGCATCTCGGCGGGGGGGCAGCAGAATGAGCAGTTCTTC CASISAGGQQNEQFF
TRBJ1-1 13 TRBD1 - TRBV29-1 TGCAGCGTCACCGGGACAGGGGACACTGAAGCTTTCTTT CSVTGTGDTEAFF
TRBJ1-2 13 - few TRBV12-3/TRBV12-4 TGTGCCAGCGCCCCCGGGGGAAACTATGGCTACACCTTC CASAPGGNYGYTF
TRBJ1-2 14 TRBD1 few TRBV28 TGTGCCAGCAGCTACACGACAGGGTTCGCTGGCTACACCTTC CASSYTTGFAGYTF
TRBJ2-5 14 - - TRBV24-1 TGTGCCACCAGTGCCCCCGGGCGATTCGGGAACCAGTACTTC CATSAPGRFGNQYF